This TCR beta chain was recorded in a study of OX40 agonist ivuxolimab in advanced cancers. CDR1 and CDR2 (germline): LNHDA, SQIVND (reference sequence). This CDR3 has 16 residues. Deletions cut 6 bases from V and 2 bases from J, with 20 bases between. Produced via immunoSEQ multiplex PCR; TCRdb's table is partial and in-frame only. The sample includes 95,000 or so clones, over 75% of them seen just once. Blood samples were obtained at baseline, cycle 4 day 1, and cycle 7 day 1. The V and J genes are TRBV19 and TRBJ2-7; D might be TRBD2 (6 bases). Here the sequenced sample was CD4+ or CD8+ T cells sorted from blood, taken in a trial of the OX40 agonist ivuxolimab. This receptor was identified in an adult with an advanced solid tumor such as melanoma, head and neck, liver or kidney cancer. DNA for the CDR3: TGTGCCAGTAGCCCACTCTTCAGGGAGGACGCCTACGAGCAGTACTTC. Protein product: CASSPLFREDAYEQYF. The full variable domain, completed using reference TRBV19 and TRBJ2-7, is DGGITQSPKYLFRKEGQNVTLSCEQNLNHDAMYWYRQDPGQGLRLIYYSQIVNDFQKGDIAEGYSVSREKKESFPLTVTSAQKNPTAFYLCASSPLFREDAYEQYFGPGTRLTVT.